This TCR beta chain was retrieved from a study of shared clonotypes between healthy human individuals. As for the study in general: The donors, a couple of women and a few men, were aged 18 to 49.

The authors distributed each subset's genomic DNA evenly over several immunoSEQ plates. Only in-frame clones appear in the TCRdb table, and some are missing; sequencing was by immunoSEQ multiplex PCR. The sample lists about 1 million clones; approximately 72% were seen once. Study results and caveats: About 4.5% of naive CD4 clonotypes were common to several donors.

Germline CDR1 and CDR2: SNHLY and FYNNEI. The CDR3 spans 16 residues. V lost 6 bases to trimming and J lost 0 bases, with 16 bases between them. Regarding this clone: Its antigen is as yet unknown.

This receptor was obtained from a man between 18 and 29 years old in good health. J is TRBJ2-3 and V is TRBV2, with D perhaps matching TRBD2 (6 bases). Sequencing used memory CD4+ T cells sorted from blood. Specified subset: CD45RA-negative fraction. As DNA, the CDR3 is TGTGCCAGCAGACCCACAGCGCTAGCGAGCACAGATACGCAGTATTTT. This sequence encodes CASRPTALASTDTQYF.